These T cell receptor beta chains were read from a single sample in a study of blood T cell repertoires in COVID-19. The repertoire was sequenced with immunoSEQ multiplex PCR; TCRdb's copy has only in-frame clones and lacks some. Seen here are over 150,000 clones, about 89% observed once, and the top ten hold less than 2%. The sequenced material came from peripheral blood. The receptor set was obtained from a young man who had recovered from COVID-19. The conserved cysteine and the conserved F or W are not part of the CDR3 here. Rows give clone size only sometimes, using once, few, many, or a class for an expanded clone.

V gene: TRBV4-3; J gene: TRBJ1-4; clone size: .; CDR3 protein: ASRGIANEKLF
V gene: TRBV15; J gene: TRBJ1-4; clone size: .; CDR3 protein: ATSRGDRAVEKLF
V gene: TRBV27; J gene: TRBJ2-5; clone size: .; CDR3 protein: ASSLTGNSQETQY
V gene: TRBV3-1/TRBV3-2; J gene: TRBJ1-2; clone size: .; CDR3 protein: ASSHIDSNGYT
V gene: TRBV4-1; J gene: TRBJ2-7; clone size: .; CDR3 protein: ASSHGVAVYEQY
V gene: TRBV28; J gene: TRBJ1-1; clone size: .; CDR3 protein: ASSSPGTEGTEAF
V gene: TRBV9; J gene: TRBJ2-5; clone size: .; CDR3 protein: ASSVASPGTGQETQY
V gene: TRBV29-1; J gene: TRBJ2-4; clone size: .; CDR3 protein: SVERTGNAKNIQY
V gene: TRBV5-4; J gene: TRBJ2-2; clone size: .; CDR3 protein: ASSLGWGDLTGELF
V gene: TRBV5-1; J gene: TRBJ2-5; clone size: .; CDR3 protein: ASSLGIGGLQETQY
V gene: TRBV11-2; J gene: TRBJ2-5; clone size: .; CDR3 protein: ASSLTGAQETQY
V gene: TRBV19; J gene: TRBJ1-6; clone size: .; CDR3 protein: ASSNQRDFNSPLH
V gene: TRBV29-1; J gene: TRBJ2-7; clone size: .; CDR3 protein: SVEQGSSYEQY
V gene: TRBV18; J gene: TRBJ1-2; clone size: .; CDR3 protein: ASSPISGQGSNGYT
V gene: TRBV11-2; J gene: TRBJ1-5; clone size: .; CDR3 protein: ASSLQGANQPQH
V gene: TRBV5-5; J gene: TRBJ1-6; clone size: .; CDR3 protein: ASSLVTYNSPLH
V gene: TRBV29-1; J gene: TRBJ2-1; clone size: .; CDR3 protein: SVVYRSYNEQF
V gene: TRBV14; J gene: TRBJ1-1; clone size: few; CDR3 protein: ASSQERGIAEAF
V gene: TRBV4-1; J gene: TRBJ1-5; clone size: .; CDR3 protein: ASSQDQGPNQPQH
V gene: TRBV11-2; J gene: TRBJ1-1; clone size: .; CDR3 protein: ASSTKGTEAF
V gene: TRBV24-1; J gene: TRBJ2-7; clone size: .; CDR3 protein: ATSGGQGKAYEQY
V gene: TRBV6-6; J gene: TRBJ1-2; clone size: .; CDR3 protein: ASSYPGQGDYGYT
V gene: TRBV27; J gene: TRBJ2-4; clone size: .; CDR3 protein: ASSLGQGAKNIQY
V gene: TRBV27; J gene: TRBJ2-1; clone size: once; CDR3 protein: ASSYYNEQF
V gene: TRBV4-3; J gene: TRBJ1-1; clone size: .; CDR3 protein: ASSQQPGQIFEAF
V gene: TRBV7-2; J gene: TRBJ2-3; clone size: .; CDR3 protein: ASSLEGTIGDTQY
V gene: TRBV19; J gene: TRBJ1-5; clone size: .; CDR3 protein: ASSLTGDQPQH
V gene: TRBV7-2; J gene: TRBJ1-5; clone size: .; CDR3 protein: ASSQRGNSNQPQH
V gene: TRBV5-1; J gene: TRBJ2-5; clone size: .; CDR3 protein: ASSALLAAQETQY
V gene: TRBV18; J gene: TRBJ2-7; clone size: .; CDR3 protein: ASSPGTTFYEQY
V gene: TRBV7-8; J gene: TRBJ1-3; clone size: .; CDR3 protein: ASSLRIDSTSGNTIY
V gene: TRBV28; J gene: TRBJ2-7; clone size: few; CDR3 protein: ASSFAVTYEQY